Detailed here is one TCR beta chain. 60 Vbeta and 13 Jbeta primers were used in PCR. Sequencing used immunoSEQ multiplex PCR; TCRdb keeps in-frame clones, though not all of them. The sample consists of under 200,000 clones, 80% of them appearing once. Germline lookup yields CDR1 KGHSH and CDR2 LQKENI. The CDR3 extends over 16 amino acids. The trim removed 3 bases at V and 2 bases at J, leaving 1 base unmatched. The sample comes from a study of cytomegalovirus exposure and HLA in healthy donors. This TCR was recovered from a man aged 40-50 years in good health and CMV-seronegative. Sample: PBMCs. This chain joins TRBV18 and TRBJ2-6; 10 bases match TRBD1. The CDR3 DNA reads TGTGCCAGCTCACCGGGACAGGGGACTGGGGCCAACGTCCTGACTTTC. Translating gives CASSPGQGTGANVLTF.